The 4 T cell receptor beta chains below come from one sample, sequenced in a study of blood T cells in healthy people across ages. Sample-barcoded 5' priming and a J-beta primer mix drove a second PCR of about 7 to 11 cycles. From the 5' RACE reads, TCRdb called clonotypes with MiXCR, one entry per CDR3 protein. The table lists some 320,000 distinct CDR3 sequences, around 27% of them singletons. Sequenced material: blood. The source of these receptors is a woman aged 70-85 years in good health.

The chain has TRBV29-1 and TRBJ2-5; 10 nucleotides agree with TRBD1. Matching the DNA end better, TRBJ2-7 makes the J call doubtful. CDR3 length: 15 amino acids. From germline, CDR1 is SQVTM and CDR2 ANQGSEA. The CDR3 sequence is CSVKTGTGEFYEQYF. CDR3 nucleotide sequence: TGCAGCGTTAAAACCGGGACAGGGGAATTCTACGAGCAGTACTTC.

This clonotype was counted only a few times. The V call is TRBV7-6, the J call TRBJ1-4, with D tentatively TRBD1 (5 bases). Trimming took 8 bases from V and 7 from J, leaving 14 bases between them. This CDR3 region has 13 residues. Germline V CDR1 and CDR2: SGHVS, FNYEAQ. CDR3 loop: CASGDRQGEKLFF. The DNA for the CDR3 is TGTGCCAGCGGGGACCGCCAGGGTGAAAAACTGTTTTTT.

V gene TRBV29-1 combines with J gene TRBJ2-5, with no clear D. Trimming cost V 4 bases and J 5 bases, with 8 bases left between them. The V gene's germline CDR1 is SQVTM and CDR2 ANQGSEA. This CDR3 has 11 residues. The CDR3 DNA reads as TGCAGCGTTGTTGCGGTGGAGACCCAGTACTTC. Translated, it gives CSVVAVETQYF. Full variable domain (outside the CDR3, taken from reference TRBV29-1 and TRBJ2-5): SAVISQKPSRDICQRGTSLTIQCQVDSQVTMMFWYRQQPGQSLTLIATANQGSEATYESGFVIDKFPISRPNLTFSTLTVSNMSPEDSSIYLCSVVAVETQYFGPGTRLLVL.

In its sample, this clonotype was seen many times. The J gene is TRBJ2-5, the V gene TRBV7-2, with D perhaps TRBD1 (5 bases). Germline CDR1 is SGHTA and CDR2 is FQGNSA. The CDR3 loop spans 11 amino acids. Trimming took off 5 bases at V and 7 bases at J, with 8 bases between the two ends. CDR3 bases: TGTGCCAGCAGCCCAGGGCGGACCCAGTACTTC. Translated, it gives CASSPGRTQYF.